This paragraph covers one TCR beta chain sequence. Its antigen is not identified. The data were taken from a study of shared clonotypes between healthy human individuals. Study-wide results and caveats: Shared clonotypes: approximately 5% naive CD4, 3% to 3.5% naive CD8, around 2.4% memory CD4, under 0.5% memory CD8.

The CDR3 sequence is 13 residues long. In germline, CDR1 is SGHNT, CDR2 YYREEE (reference sequence). Trimming at V came to 7 bases and at J to 4 bases, leaving 3 bases not matched to a gene. As handled by the study authors: Filtering differed since immunoSEQ provided only junctions, with no quality scores. Profiled with immunoSEQ multiplex PCR; TCRdb holds only in-frame clones, not every one. V, J and clone size are those of that table, while D and trimming were read from the DNA. The sample has roughly 1.5 million clones; 95% to 99% are singletons. The V and J genes are TRBV5-4 and TRBJ2-1, with TRBD2 matching over 9 bases. This receptor was obtained from a man aged 25-45 years in good health. Sequencing used naive CD4+ T cells sorted from blood. Subset meaning: CD45RA+ positively selected. The CDR3 loop is CASSAGGYNEQFF. CDR3 coding DNA: TGTGCCAGCTCCGCGGGGGGGTACAATGAGCAGTTCTTC.